These 2 T cell receptor beta chains share one sample of origin, sequenced in a study of T-cell memory formation after mild COVID-19. TCRdb ran MiXCR on the 5' RACE reads and lists one entry per CDR3 protein. The profile shows some 340,000 distinct CDR3 sequences, 10% to 15% of them singletons. The sample consisted of PBMCs or a T cell subset sorted from them (not recorded which). All receptors come from a man aged 18 to 29 who had mild COVID-19 (a few samples of this study predate the infection). Cell type and time point are not known.

In this sample, this clonotype turned up a few times. The chain recombines TRBV25-1 with TRBJ2-2; 9 bases match TRBD1. The CDR3 consists of 16 residues. Germline V CDR1 and CDR2: MGHDK, SYGVNS. The V segment lost 7 bases and the J segment 7 bases; nucleotides outside the gene matches: 13. The CDR3 sequence: CASKAGTGFFDGELFF. CDR3 DNA sequence: TGTGCCAGCAAGGCGGGGACAGGGTTTTTTGACGGGGAGCTGTTTTTT.

The CDR3 sequence: CASSPPHGYEQYF. The CDR3 coding sequence is TGTGCCAGCAGCCCGCCGCACGGCTACGAGCAGTACTTC. The rearrangement uses TRBV7-9 and TRBJ2-7; D is unclear. Germline V lookup: CDR1 SEHNR, CDR2 FQNEAQ (reference sequence). V was pared by 5 bases and J by 3 bases, with 11 bases between. CDR3 length: 13 residues.